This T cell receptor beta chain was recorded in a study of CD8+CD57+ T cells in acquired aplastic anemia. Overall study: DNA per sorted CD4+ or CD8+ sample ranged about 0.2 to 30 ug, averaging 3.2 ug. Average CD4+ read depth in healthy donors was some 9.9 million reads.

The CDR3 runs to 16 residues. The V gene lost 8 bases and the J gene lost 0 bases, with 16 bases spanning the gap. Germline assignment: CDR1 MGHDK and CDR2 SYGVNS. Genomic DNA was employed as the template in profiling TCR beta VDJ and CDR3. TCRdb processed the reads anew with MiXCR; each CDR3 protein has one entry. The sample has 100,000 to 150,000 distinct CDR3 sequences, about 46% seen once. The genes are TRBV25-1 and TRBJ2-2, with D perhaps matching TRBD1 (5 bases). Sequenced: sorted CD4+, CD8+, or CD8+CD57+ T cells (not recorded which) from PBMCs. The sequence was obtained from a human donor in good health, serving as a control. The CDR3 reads CASLSRGHSNTGELFF. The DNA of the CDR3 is TGTGCCAGCCTGTCGAGAGGACATTCGAACACCGGGGAGCTGTTTTTT.